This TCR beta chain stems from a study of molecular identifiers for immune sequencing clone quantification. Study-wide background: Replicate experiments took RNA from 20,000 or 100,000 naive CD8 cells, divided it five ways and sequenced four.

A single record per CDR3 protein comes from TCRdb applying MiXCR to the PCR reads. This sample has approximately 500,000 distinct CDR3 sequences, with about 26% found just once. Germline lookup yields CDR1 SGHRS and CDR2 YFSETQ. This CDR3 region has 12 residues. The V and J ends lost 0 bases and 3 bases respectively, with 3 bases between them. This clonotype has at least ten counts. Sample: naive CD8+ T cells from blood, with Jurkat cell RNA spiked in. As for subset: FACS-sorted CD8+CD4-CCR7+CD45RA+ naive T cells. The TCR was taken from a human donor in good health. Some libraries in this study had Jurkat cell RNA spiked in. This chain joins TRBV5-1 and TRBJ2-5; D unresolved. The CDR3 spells CASSLDKETQYF. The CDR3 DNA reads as TGCGCCAGCAGCTTGGACAAAGAGACCCAGTACTTC.